Below, one TCR beta chain is given with its context. Its antigen remains unidentified. The data derive from a study of blood T cells in healthy people across ages. General study findings and limits: Bulk PBMC profiling left naive and antigen-experienced comparisons inconclusive. More naive CD4+ cells and higher diversity were found in long-lived than in aged donors.

Per germline, CDR1 SEHNR and CDR2 FQNEAQ (reference sequence). After removal of 1 base from V and 11 bases from J, the junction contained 14 bases not matched to a gene. This CDR3 region has 16 residues. PCR was performed a second time for roughly 7 to 11 cycles using a sample-barcoded 5' primer and a J-beta primer mix. In TCRdb, the 5' RACE reads were re-called with MiXCR into one record per CDR3 protein. The table has about 770,000 distinct CDR3 sequences, under 45% seen once; the top ten hold about a fifth. The chain couples TRBV7-9 to TRBJ2-5; TRBD1 matches 9 bases. This TCR was recovered from a man in his 60s in good health. Sequencing input: blood. In nucleotides, the CDR3 is TGTGCCAGCAGCTTAGGGGTCACAGGGGGCAAGAGTGAGCAGTACTTC. Its protein product is CASSLGVTGGKSEQYF.